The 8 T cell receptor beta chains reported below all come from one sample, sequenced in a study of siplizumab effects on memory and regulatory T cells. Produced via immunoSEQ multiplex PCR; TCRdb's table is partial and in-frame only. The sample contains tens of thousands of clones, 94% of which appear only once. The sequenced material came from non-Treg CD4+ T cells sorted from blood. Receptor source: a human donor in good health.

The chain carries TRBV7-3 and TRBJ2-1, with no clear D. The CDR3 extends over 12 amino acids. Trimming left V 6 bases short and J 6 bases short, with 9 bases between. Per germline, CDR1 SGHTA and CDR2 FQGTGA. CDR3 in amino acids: CASRNTLNEQFF. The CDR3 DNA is TGTGCCAGCAGAAACACGCTCAATGAGCAGTTCTTC.

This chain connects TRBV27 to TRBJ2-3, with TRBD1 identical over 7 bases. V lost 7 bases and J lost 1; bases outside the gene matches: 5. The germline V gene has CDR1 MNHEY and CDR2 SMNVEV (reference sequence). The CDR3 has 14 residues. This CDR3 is CASTGGDRTDTQYF. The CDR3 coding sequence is TGTGCCAGCACAGGGGGTGATCGCACAGATACGCAGTATTTT.

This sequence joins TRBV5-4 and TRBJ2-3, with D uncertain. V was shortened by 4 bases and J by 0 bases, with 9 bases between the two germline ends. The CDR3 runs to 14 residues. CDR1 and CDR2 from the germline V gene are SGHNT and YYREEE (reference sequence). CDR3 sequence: CASSPTRSTDTQYF. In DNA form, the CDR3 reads TGTGCCAGCAGCCCAACCCGAAGCACAGATACGCAGTATTTT. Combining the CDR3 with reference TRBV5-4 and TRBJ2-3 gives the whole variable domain ETGVTQSPTHLIKTRGQQVTLRCSSQSGHNTVSWYQQALGQGPQFIFQYYREEENGRGNFPPRFSGLQFPNYSSELNVNALELDDSALYLCASSPTRSTDTQYFGPGTRLTVL.

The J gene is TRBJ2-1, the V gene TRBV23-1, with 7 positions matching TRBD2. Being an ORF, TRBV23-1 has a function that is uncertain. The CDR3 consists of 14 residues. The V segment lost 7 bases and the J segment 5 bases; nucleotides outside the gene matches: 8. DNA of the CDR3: TGCGCCAGCACCCGGGACTACCTCGACAATGAGCAGTTCTTC. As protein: CASTRDYLDNEQFF.

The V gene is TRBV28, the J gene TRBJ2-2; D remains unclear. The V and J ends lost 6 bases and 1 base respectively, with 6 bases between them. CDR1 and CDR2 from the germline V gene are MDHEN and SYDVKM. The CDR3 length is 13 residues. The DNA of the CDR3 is TGTGCCAGCAGCAACCAGAACACCGGGGAGCTGTTTTTT. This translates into CASSNQNTGELFF.

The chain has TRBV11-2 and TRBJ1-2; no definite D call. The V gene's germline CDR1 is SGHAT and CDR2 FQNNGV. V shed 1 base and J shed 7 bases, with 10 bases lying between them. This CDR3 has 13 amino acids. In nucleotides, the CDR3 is TGTGCCAGCAGCTTAGGAGGCGCTTTTGGCTACACCTTC. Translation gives CASSLGGAFGYTF.

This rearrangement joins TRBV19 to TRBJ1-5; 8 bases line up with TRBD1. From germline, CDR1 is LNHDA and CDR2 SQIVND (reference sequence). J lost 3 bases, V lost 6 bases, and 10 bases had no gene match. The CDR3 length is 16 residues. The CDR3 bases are TGTGCCAGTAGACCCACCGACAGGGGTGACAATCAGCCCCAGCATTTT. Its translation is CASRPTDRGDNQPQHF. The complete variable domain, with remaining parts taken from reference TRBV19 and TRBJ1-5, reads DGGITQSPKYLFRKEGQNVTLSCEQNLNHDAMYWYRQDPGQGLRLIYYSQIVNDFQKGDIAEGYSVSREKKESFPLTVTSAQKNPTAFYLCASRPTDRGDNQPQHFGDGTRLSIL.

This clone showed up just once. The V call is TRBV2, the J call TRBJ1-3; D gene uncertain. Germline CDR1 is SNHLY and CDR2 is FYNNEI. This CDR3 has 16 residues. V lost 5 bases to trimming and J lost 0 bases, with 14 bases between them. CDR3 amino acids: CASSLLEGSSGNTIYF. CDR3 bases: TGTGCCAGCAGTTTATTGGAAGGGAGCTCTGGAAACACCATATATTTT. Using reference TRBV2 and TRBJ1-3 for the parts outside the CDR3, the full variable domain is EPEVTQTPSHQVTQMGQEVILRCVPISNHLYFYWYRQILGQKVEFLVSFYNNEISEKSEIFDDQFSVERPDGSNFTLKIRSTKLEDSAMYFCASSLLEGSSGNTIYFGEGSWLTVV.